The 2 T cell receptor beta chains reported below all come from one sample, sequenced in a study of immune characterization of retroperitoneal liposarcoma. TCRdb used MiXCR to reprocess the PCR reads, holding one entry per CDR3 protein. The sample consists of 2,000 or so distinct CDR3 sequences, over 40% of them appearing once. Sequenced material: tumor tissue. The receptors here all came from a male donor with retroperitoneal liposarcoma.

The rearrangement uses TRBV12-5 and TRBJ2-3, with TRBD2 matching over 8 bases. With V trimmed by 7 bases and J by 4 bases, 16 bases remained unmatched. The CDR3 is made up of 17 amino acids. CDR1 is LGHNT and CDR2 is FRNRAP in the germline V gene. The CDR3 loop is CASALSVKAGEADTQYF. The CDR3 nucleotides read TGTGCTAGTGCCCTTTCTGTTAAAGCGGGAGAGGCAGATACGCAGTATTTT.

V is TRBV27 and J is TRBJ2-5, with TRBD2 as a possible D gene (6 bases). The DNA end is a closer match to TRBJ2-7, so the J assignment may be wrong. CDR3 length: 14 amino acids. Germline CDR1 and CDR2: MNHEY and SMNVEV (reference sequence). This CDR3 is CASSPIAAYYEQYF. In DNA form, the CDR3 reads TGTGCCAGCAGTCCCATAGCGGCCTACTACGAGCAGTACTTC.